The 14 T cell receptor beta chains below all came from one sample that was sequenced in a study of blood T cell repertoires in COVID-19. The data were produced by immunoSEQ multiplex PCR, yet TCRdb's version contains in-frame clones alone and is incomplete. Of roughly 50,000 clones listed, approximately 80% are singletons. Sequenced sample: peripheral blood. The origin of the receptors is a woman aged 60 to 75 with acute or convalescent COVID-19.

The chain links TRBV23-1 to TRBJ2-5; possible D gene TRBD1, 5 bases. TRBV23-1 is an open reading frame whose function is uncertain. This CDR3 has 14 amino acids. The V end was cut by 2 bases, the J end by 7 bases, with 14 bases between. The CDR3 nucleotides are TGCGCCAGCAGTCAAAAGCGACAGAGGCGGACCCAGTACTTC. Its translation: CASSQKRQRRTQYF.

The V call is TRBV6-5, the J call TRBJ1-2; 10 bases match TRBD1. The CDR3 is 15 amino acids. The V gene's germline CDR1 is MNHEY and CDR2 SVGAGI. The trim removed 6 bases at V and 0 bases at J, leaving 4 bases unmatched. The CDR3 coding sequence is TGTGCCAGCAGGCCCGGACAGGGGGCTAACTATGGCTACACCTTC. As protein: CASRPGQGANYGYTF.

CDR3 in DNA: TGTGCCTGGAGTGGGGCCCTGAACACTGAAGCTTTCTTT. It encodes CAWSGALNTEAFF. This chain connects TRBV30 to TRBJ1-1; the D is unclear. The CDR3 has 13 amino acids. Looked up from germline, CDR1 is GTSNPN and CDR2 is SVGIG (reference sequence). Trimming cost V 1 base and J 0 bases, with 6 bases left between them.

The rearrangement uses TRBV9 and TRBJ1-1; no definite D call. This CDR3 is 14 amino acids long. From germline, CDR1 is SGDLS and CDR2 YYNGEE. V shed 6 bases and J shed 6 bases, with 18 bases lying between them. The CDR3 protein is CASTGQESGPEAFF. The CDR3 DNA sequence: TGTGCCAGCACCGGGCAGGAGAGCGGTCCTGAAGCTTTCTTT.

This clone was seen a few times. The V call is TRBV9, the J call TRBJ2-7, with 7 bases that match TRBD2. Germline V gives CDR1 SGDLS, CDR2 YYNGEE. CDR3 length: 15 residues. The V gene end was trimmed by 0 bases and the J gene end by 0 bases; junction bases not matched to a gene: 3. The CDR3 nucleotides read TGTGCCAGCAGCGTAGGAGCGGGAAGCTCCTACGAGCAGTACTTC. Its protein product is CASSVGAGSSYEQYF.

The CDR3, as DNA: TGTGCCAGCAGCTTGTATGGGCAGGAAAATTCACCCCTCCACTTT. Amino acids: CASSLYGQENSPLHF. The chain uses TRBV5-6 and TRBJ1-6; D ambiguous. The CDR3 consists of 15 residues. In germline, CDR1 is SGHDT, CDR2 YYEEEE. The V end lost 1 base, the J end lost 7 bases, and 12 bases lay between the germline ends.

This chain joins TRBV2 and TRBJ1-1, with 7 bases matching TRBD1. CDR1 and CDR2 from the germline V gene are SNHLY and FYNNEI. The CDR3 runs to 15 residues. Losses at the gene ends were 2 bases for V and 0 bases for J; bases not matched to a gene: 3. DNA for the CDR3: TGTGCCAGCAGTGAAAGGGGGCTGGTGAACACTGAAGCTTTCTTT. Translation: CASSERGLVNTEAFF.

With regard to this clone: Relative to the germline gene, one junction end is altered; a read error may explain this. The genes are TRBV6-5 and TRBJ1-2; TRBD1 agrees at 9 bases. The CDR3 extends over 13 amino acids. Germline-derived CDR1 and CDR2 are MNHEY and SVGAGI. DNA of the CDR3: TGTGCCAGCAGTACAGGGGGCAACTCTGGCTACACCTTC. It yields the protein CASSTGGNSGYTF.

A few counts support this clone. The chain links TRBV28 to TRBJ1-2; tentative D call: TRBD1 (5 bases). Trimming stripped 6 bases from V and 4 bases from J, with 12 bases between. The CDR3 loop spans 13 amino acids. Germline-derived CDR1 and CDR2 are MDHEN and SYDVKM. The CDR3 sequence is CASSLATAYGYTF. The CDR3 DNA sequence: TGTGCCAGCAGCTTGGCGACAGCCTATGGCTACACCTTC.

This clone is a singleton in its sample. J is TRBJ2-7 and V is TRBV28; weak D call: TRBD1 (6 bases). Trimming took 6 bases from V and 2 from J, leaving 11 bases between them. Germline values: CDR1 MDHEN, CDR2 SYDVKM. The CDR3 loop spans 13 amino acids. The CDR3: CASSTGPTYEQYF. As DNA, the CDR3 is TGTGCCAGCAGCACAGGGCCCACCTACGAGCAGTACTTC.

This sequence joins TRBV18 and TRBJ1-1, with D perhaps TRBD1 (6 bases). Per germline, CDR1 KGHSH and CDR2 LQKENI. There are 16 residues in the CDR3. The V and J ends lost 6 bases and 0 bases respectively, with 17 bases between them. The CDR3 sequence: CASSPITGQLNTEAFF. CDR3 nucleotide sequence: TGTGCCAGCTCTCCAATTACCGGACAGCTGAACACTGAAGCTTTCTTT.

A few counts support this clone. The chain carries TRBV6-1 and TRBJ2-1, with D possibly being TRBD1 (6 bases). Trimming removed 4 bases at V and 12 bases at J, with 25 bases between. CDR3 length: 16 residues. CDR1 MNHNS and CDR2 SASEGT come from the germline V gene. This CDR3 is CASSARLSSLRGGQFF. The CDR3 nucleotides are TGTGCCAGCAGTGCCCGGCTATCATCCCTTCGAGGGGGGCAGTTCTTC.

The gene calls are TRBV11-3 and TRBJ2-3; TRBD2 matches 10 bases. The trim removed 1 base at V and 6 bases at J, leaving 10 bases unmatched. The CDR3 totals 17 residues. Germline V gives CDR1 SGHNT, CDR2 YENEEA. CDR3 coding DNA: TGTGCCAGCAGCTTAGGCACCGGGACTAGCGCAGTGGATACGCAGTATTTT. Its protein is CASSLGTGTSAVDTQYF. Full variable domain (outside the CDR3, taken from reference TRBV11-3 and TRBJ2-3): EAGVVQSPRYKIIEKKQPVAFWCNPISGHNTLYWYLQNLGQGPELLIRYENEEAVDDSQLPKDRFSAERLKGVDSTLKIQPAELGDSAVYLCASSLGTGTSAVDTQYFGPGTRLTVL.

V usage is TRBV24-1 and J usage is TRBJ2-1, with 7 bases that match TRBD1. The germline CDR1 and CDR2 sequences are KGHDR and SFDVKD. The junction had 7 bases not matched to a gene; V was cut back by 2 bases and J by 4 bases. This CDR3 is 16 amino acids long. The CDR3 DNA sequence: TGTGCCACCAGTGATTCGATGGACAGGAGTTACAATGAGCAGTTCTTC. Its protein product is CATSDSMDRSYNEQFF.